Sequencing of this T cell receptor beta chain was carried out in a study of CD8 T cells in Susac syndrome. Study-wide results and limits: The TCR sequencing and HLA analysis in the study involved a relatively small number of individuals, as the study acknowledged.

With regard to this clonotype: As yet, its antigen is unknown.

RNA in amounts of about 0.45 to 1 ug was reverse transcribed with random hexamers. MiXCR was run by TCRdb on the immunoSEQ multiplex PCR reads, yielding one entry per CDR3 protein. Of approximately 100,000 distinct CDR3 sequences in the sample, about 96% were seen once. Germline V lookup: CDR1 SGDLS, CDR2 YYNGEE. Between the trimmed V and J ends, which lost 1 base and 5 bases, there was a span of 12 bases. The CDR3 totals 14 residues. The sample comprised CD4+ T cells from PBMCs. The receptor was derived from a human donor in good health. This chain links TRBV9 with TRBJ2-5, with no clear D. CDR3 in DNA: TGTGCCAGCAGCGTATCTGTGGGCCGGGAGACCCAGTACTTC. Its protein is CASSVSVGRETQYF. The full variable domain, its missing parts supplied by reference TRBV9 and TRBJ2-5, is DSGVTQTPKHLITATGQRVTLRCSPRSGDLSVYWYQQSLDQGLQFLIQYYNGEERAKGNILERFSAQQFPDLHSELNLSSLELGDSALYFCASSVSVGRETQYFGPGTRLLVL.